The 24 T cell receptor beta chains reported below all come from one sample, sequenced in a study of blood T cell repertoires in COVID-19. Profiled with immunoSEQ multiplex PCR; TCRdb holds only in-frame clones, not every one. The sample shows 150,000 or so clones, around 87% of them seen only once. The source material was peripheral blood. The receptors were gathered from a man younger than 35 with COVID-19, enrolled during active disease.

The chain employs TRBV7-9 and TRBJ2-6; 16 nucleotides line up with TRBD2. This CDR3 comprises 19 residues. Germline V gives CDR1 SEHNR, CDR2 FQNEAQ (reference sequence). The junction had 8 bases not matched to a gene; V was cut back by 5 bases and J by 4 bases. The CDR3 coding sequence is TGTGCCAGCAGCCCCGGGACTAGCGGGAGGGCCTCGGGGGCCAACGTCCTGACTTTC. Protein sequence: CASSPGTSGRASGANVLTF.

V usage is TRBV7-9 and J usage is TRBJ1-5; tentatively, D is TRBD1 (5 bases). This CDR3 region has 14 residues. The V and J ends lost 1 base and 5 bases respectively, with 9 bases between them. Germline V gives CDR1 SEHNR, CDR2 FQNEAQ (reference sequence). The CDR3 nucleotides read TGTGCCAGCAGCTTAGGGACAACCGATCAGCCCCAGCATTTT. It translates to CASSLGTTDQPQHF.

The chain joins TRBV4-2 to TRBJ2-1; 9 nucleotides match TRBD2. The CDR3 is made up of 14 amino acids. Germline V CDR1 and CDR2: LGHNA, YNFKEQ. V was clipped by 4 bases and J by 8 bases; unmatched bases: 6. For the CDR3, the DNA is TGTGCCAGCAGCCCGGGACTAGCCTCGGATGAGCAGTTCTTC. This translates into CASSPGLASDEQFF.

The J gene is TRBJ1-1, the V gene TRBV27; 7 bases match TRBD1. There are 18 residues in the CDR3. The V segment lost 2 bases and the J segment 7 bases; nucleotides outside the gene matches: 19. The germline V gene has CDR1 MNHEY and CDR2 SMNVEV (reference sequence). CDR3 protein: CASSLKARGFLGVGEAFF. The CDR3 nucleotides read TGTGCCAGCAGTTTAAAGGCCAGGGGGTTCCTGGGGGTGGGTGAAGCTTTCTTT.

In this sample, this clone turned up a few times. The rearrangement links TRBV6-4 to TRBJ2-3, with TRBD1 matching over 10 bases. This CDR3 contains 17 residues. Unmatched junction bases numbered 6, after V lost 2 bases and J lost 1 base. Per germline, CDR1 MRHNA and CDR2 SNTAGT. CDR3 nucleotides: TGTGCCAGCAGTGACGCGGCCGGGACAGGGGGCACAGATACGCAGTATTTT. It yields the protein CASSDAAGTGGTDTQYF.

Remarks on this clone: A read error may explain this, as a much larger clone is one base away. The chain recombines TRBV10-1 with TRBJ2-2; the match to TRBD2 covers 8 bases. Losses at the gene ends were 4 bases for V and 9 bases for J; bases not matched to a gene: 7. The length of the CDR3 is 14 residues. CDR1 is WNHNN and CDR2 is SYGVQD in the germline V gene (reference sequence). CDR3 loop: CASSAAGANRELFF. The CDR3 nucleotides read TGCGCCAGCAGTGCAGCGGGAGCCAACAGGGAGCTGTTTTTT.

The V call is TRBV29-1, the J call TRBJ2-7; D might be TRBD2 (5 bases). The V and J ends lost 8 bases and 7 bases respectively, with 21 bases between them. The CDR3 is 13 residues long. The germline CDR1 and CDR2 sequences are SQVTM and ANQGSEA. CDR3 DNA sequence: TGCAGCATCTCACACAGTCCGGCGGGTGAGCAGTACTTC. Amino acids: CSISHSPAGEQYF.

J is TRBJ1-2 and V is TRBV15; D not resolved. Trimming cost V 7 bases and J 2 bases, with 11 bases left between them. Germline values: CDR1 LNHNV, CDR2 YYDKDF (reference sequence). The CDR3 totals 13 residues. CDR3 sequence: CATTRTGNYGYTF. CDR3 in DNA: TGTGCCACCACCCGGACGGGGAACTATGGCTACACCTTC.

The chain employs TRBV9 and TRBJ2-7; 14 bases line up with TRBD2. The J segment lost 2 bases and the V segment lost 3 bases, leaving 4 bases of the junction unmatched. The CDR3 has 16 amino acids. Germline V gene lookup returns CDR1 SGDLS and CDR2 YYNGEE. The CDR3 nucleotides read TGTGCCAGCAGCGAGGGACTAGCGGGAGACCCCTACGAGCAGTACTTC. Its protein product is CASSEGLAGDPYEQYF.

This chain connects TRBV9 to TRBJ2-7, with D possibly TRBD2 on 5 matching bases. The ends were cut back, 4 bases at V and 2 bases at J, with 16 bases in the middle. CDR3 length: 15 residues. CDR1 is SGDLS, CDR2 YYNGEE, per germline. CDR3 region: CASSQGSGVTYEQYF. CDR3 nucleotide sequence: TGTGCCAGCAGCCAAGGGAGTGGGGTCACCTACGAGCAGTACTTC.

The rearrangement uses TRBV4-1 and TRBJ2-5; D may be TRBD2 (6 bases). Trimming removed 1 base from V and 2 bases from J, with 14 bases in between. Looked up from germline, CDR1 is MGHRA and CDR2 is YSYEKL. The CDR3 totals 16 residues. DNA of the CDR3: TGCGCCAGCAGCCAAGTCAGGCTAGCGACACAAGAGACCCAGTACTTC. Translated: CASSQVRLATQETQYF.

The chain employs TRBV5-1 and TRBJ2-7; 9 nucleotides align to TRBD2. Germline trimming cut 5 bases from V and 4 bases from J; bases unmatched to any gene: 10. CDR3 length: 15 amino acids. CDR1 is SGHRS and CDR2 is YFSETQ in the germline V gene. Written as DNA, the CDR3 is TGCGCCAGCAGGTCGGGGGGGACTAGCTTGTACGAGCAGTACTTC. Its translation is CASRSGGTSLYEQYF.

This rearrangement joins TRBV19 to TRBJ2-4, with D possibly matching TRBD2 (5 bases). The CDR3 runs to 15 residues. Germline V gives CDR1 LNHDA, CDR2 SQIVND (reference sequence). The ends were cut back, 0 bases at V and 6 bases at J, with 12 bases in the middle. The CDR3 DNA is TGTGCCAGTAGTATAGACCACAGCCGGGGAAACATTCAGTACTTC. Translation gives CASSIDHSRGNIQYF. Full variable domain (rest looked up from reference TRBV19 and TRBJ2-4): DGGITQSPKYLFRKEGQNVTLSCEQNLNHDAMYWYRQDPGQGLRLIYYSQIVNDFQKGDIAEGYSVSREKKESFPLTVTSAQKNPTAFYLCASSIDHSRGNIQYFGAGTRLSVL.

Turning to this clone: Its ends do not fully match the called genes, so a read error is possible. The chain combines TRBV6-5 with TRBJ2-7; possibly TRBD2 for D (6 bases). Germline V gene lookup returns CDR1 MNHEY and CDR2 SVGAGI. This CDR3 comprises 15 residues. The CDR3 sequence is CASSYLTGVSHEQYF. The CDR3 DNA reads as TGTGCCAGCAGTTACCTCACGGGGGTCTCCCACGAGCAGTACTTC.

This sequence joins TRBV12-3 or TRBV12-4 and TRBJ2-5; D perhaps matches TRBD1 (5 bases). The CDR3 consists of 13 residues. Trimming took 3 bases from V and 4 from J, leaving 9 bases between them. CDR3 DNA sequence: TGTGCCAGCAGTTTTCAGGGCGGAGAGACCCAGTACTTC. Translation gives CASSFQGGETQYF.

This chain connects TRBV7-8 to TRBJ2-1, with TRBD2 matching 9 bases. CDR1 is SGHVS and CDR2 is FQNEAQ in the germline V gene. The J segment lost 6 bases and the V segment lost 1 base, leaving 4 bases of the junction unmatched. This CDR3 is 15 amino acids long. CDR3 DNA: TGTGCCAGCAGCTTAGTGGGACTAGCCGTCAATGAGCAGTTCTTC. This gives the protein CASSLVGLAVNEQFF.

J is TRBJ2-2 and V is TRBV7-9; maybe TRBD1 (5 bases). V lost 2 bases and J lost 7, with 8 bases in between. Germline CDR1 and CDR2: SEHNR and FQNEAQ (reference sequence). The CDR3 has 13 amino acids. The CDR3 loop is CASSLQGNGELFF. CDR3 nucleotides: TGTGCCAGCAGCTTACAGGGAAACGGGGAGCTGTTTTTT.

V gene TRBV19 combines with J gene TRBJ2-2, with 13 bases lining up with TRBD2. Germline CDR1 and CDR2: LNHDA and SQIVND (reference sequence). V was clipped by 4 bases and J by 0 bases; unmatched bases: 8. CDR3 size: 19 residues. CDR3 in amino acids: CASSTSPGLAGSNTGELFF. In nucleotides, the CDR3 is TGTGCCAGTAGTACCTCACCGGGACTAGCGGGATCGAACACCGGGGAGCTGTTTTTT.

The genes are TRBV27 and TRBJ2-5; 7 nucleotides agree with TRBD2. Trimming removed 2 bases from V and 2 bases from J; junction bases left unmatched: 5. In germline, CDR1 is MNHEY, CDR2 SMNVEV (reference sequence). The CDR3 is 15 amino acids. Here the CDR3 reads CASSLDAGEQETQYF. For the CDR3, the DNA is TGTGCCAGCAGTTTAGACGCGGGGGAACAAGAGACCCAGTACTTC.

The rearrangement uses TRBV28 and TRBJ1-1, with 8 bases that match TRBD1. V lost 6 bases and J lost 0; bases outside the gene matches: 6. Germline V gene sequence: CDR1 MDHEN, CDR2 SYDVKM. The CDR3 has 15 amino acids. The CDR3 protein is CASRTGTGMNTEAFF. Written as DNA, the CDR3 is TGTGCCAGCAGGACCGGGACAGGTATGAACACTGAAGCTTTCTTT.

This clone has just one count. The rearrangement joins TRBV2 to TRBJ2-3, with TRBD1 identical over 10 bases. Germline loops: CDR1 SNHLY, CDR2 FYNNEI. The V gene end was trimmed by 5 bases and the J gene end by 6 bases; junction bases not matched to a gene: 5. This CDR3 is built from 14 residues. The CDR3 reads CASSNDRGRDTQYF. CDR3 nucleotides: TGTGCCAGCAGTAACGACAGGGGGCGTGATACGCAGTATTTT.

This sequence joins TRBV5-6 and TRBJ2-2; TRBD2 agrees at 7 bases. This CDR3 contains 13 residues. In germline, CDR1 is SGHDT, CDR2 YYEEEE. V lost 4 bases and J lost 6; bases outside the gene matches: 3. CDR3 DNA sequence: TGTGCCAGCAGCGGGGGGGTACCCGGGGAGCTGTTTTTT. This translates into CASSGGVPGELFF. Variable domain in full (rest from reference TRBV5-6 and TRBJ2-2): DAGVTQSPTHLIKTRGQQVTLRCSPKSGHDTVSWYQQALGQGPQFIFQYYEEEERQRGNFPDRFSGHQFPNYSSELNVNALLLGDSALYLCASSGGVPGELFFGEGSRLTVL.

This chain uses TRBV4-1 with TRBJ2-1; 9 bases line up with TRBD2. This CDR3 comprises 16 residues. Germline-derived CDR1 and CDR2 are MGHRA and YSYEKL. With V trimmed by 5 bases and J by 4 bases, 9 bases remained unmatched. The CDR3 DNA sequence: TGCGCCAGCAGCTATCTAGGACTAGCGCATTACAATGAGCAGTTCTTC. Encoded protein: CASSYLGLAHYNEQFF.

The J gene is TRBJ2-3, the V gene TRBV6-5, with D tentatively TRBD2 (6 bases). The CDR3 length is 15 residues. CDR1 and CDR2 from the germline V gene are MNHEY and SVGAGI. Trimming cost V 3 bases and J 3 bases, with 13 bases left between them. The DNA of the CDR3 is TGTGCCAGCAGTTATACGGGAGTTGGTACAGATACGCAGTATTTT. Amino acid sequence: CASSYTGVGTDTQYF.